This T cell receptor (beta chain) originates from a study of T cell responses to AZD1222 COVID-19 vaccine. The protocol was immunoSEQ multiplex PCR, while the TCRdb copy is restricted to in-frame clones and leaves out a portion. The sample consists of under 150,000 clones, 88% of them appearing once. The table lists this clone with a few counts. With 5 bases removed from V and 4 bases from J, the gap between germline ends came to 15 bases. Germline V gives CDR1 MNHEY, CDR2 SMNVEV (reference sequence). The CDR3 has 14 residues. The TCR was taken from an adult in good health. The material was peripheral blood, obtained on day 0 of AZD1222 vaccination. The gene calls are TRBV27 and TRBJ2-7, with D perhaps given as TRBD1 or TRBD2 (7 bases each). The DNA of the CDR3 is TGTGCCAGCAGTCGACAGGGAGGGATGTACGAGCAGTACTTC. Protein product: CASSRQGGMYEQYF.